Listed below are T cell receptor beta chains from one sample, sequenced in a study of blood T cell repertoires in COVID-19. Some clones are missing from TCRdb's copy, which holds only in-frame ones; the method was immunoSEQ multiplex PCR. The sample yields around 250,000 clones, around four fifths seen once. Sequenced material: peripheral blood. All receptors come from a man aged 35-49 years with active or convalescent COVID-19. CDR3s include the opening cysteine and the closing phenylalanine or tryptophan.

v_call cdr3_aa
TRBV7-6 CASSLVAGGGYNEQFF
TRBV28 CATRGTGNEKLFF
TRBV12-3/TRBV12-4 CASSLRSDTEAFF
TRBV19 CASSMRGDTQYF
TRBV12-5 CASGLVPGNTEAFF
TRBV2 CASRMTGGSLEGYTF
TRBV3-1/TRBV3-2 CASSLRSGEKQETQYF
TRBV7-9 CASSLSGSNYNEQFF
TRBV7-3 CASSIGTPDTGELFF
TRBV19 CASTFRGGGRSYGYTF
TRBV27 CASSAHRVGEKLFF
TRBV4-2 CASSQVGLAGEADTQYF
TRBV7-2 CASSLGQPYSPLHF
TRBV30 CAWKGSTRTRSYGYTF
TRBV20-1 CSATQGKGYTF
TRBV19 CASSAGQITGELFF
TRBV30 CAWSLQGYEQYF
TRBV24-1 CATSEAGRGGEQYF
TRBV11-2 CASSSGLHGYTF
TRBV6-2/TRBV6-3 CASSLDITVQQETQYF
TRBV30 CAWSVQANYGYTF
TRBV12-3/TRBV12-4 CASSPGFQETQYF
TRBV7-8 CASSLGPRQGENTEAFF
TRBV27 CASSLMDTDNEQFF
TRBV4-1 CASSQDRTSGRAGETQYF
TRBV11-2 CASSLVWGTSGYNEQFF
TRBV5-6 CASSFDRSTEAFF
TRBV28 CASSSGQGHNYGYTF
TRBV18 CASSPPSGPLDTQYF
TRBV15 CATSRSGTNEQFF
TRBV15 CATSRDLGGAFETQYF
TRBV6-2/TRBV6-3 CASSTPPGYTQYF
TRBV24-1 CATRATSGTGNAEAFF
TRBV15 CATSRDPGVGTEAFF
TRBV4-1 CASSQEQGALNEQFF
TRBV5-6 CASSSLAGANEQFF
TRBV13 CASSDSPGLAGRTDTQYF